This T cell receptor (beta chain) was retrieved from a study of shared clonotypes between healthy human individuals. Study details: Per donor, three plates held CD4 naive cells, three held CD4 memory, two held CD8 naive and one held CD8 memory.

As regards this clone: Its antigen is still unknown.

Donors had no recently reported acute infections or vaccinations and were HIV-negative. Regarding the study as a whole: Across several donors, naive CD4 shared roughly 5%, naive CD8 more than 3%, memory CD4 roughly 2.4%, memory CD8 around 0.42%.

Assay execution took place at the deep level. TCRdb keeps only in-frame clones here, not all; method: immunoSEQ multiplex PCR. Here the sample spans 950,000 to 1,100,000 clones, about 77% being singletons. The sequencing sample was made of memory CD4+ T cells sorted from blood. Subset indicated: CD45RA-negative fraction. The sequence came from a man between 18 and 35 years old in good health.

CDR3 residues: CASSARGFSTEAFF. The CDR3 DNA sequence: TGTGCCAGCAGTGCACGAGGGTTTTCGACTGAAGCTTTCTTT. The chain recombines TRBV6-5 with TRBJ1-1; D remains ambiguous. The CDR3 runs to 14 residues. Germline values: CDR1 MNHEY, CDR2 SVGAGI. V was pared by 5 bases and J by 5 bases, with 15 bases between.